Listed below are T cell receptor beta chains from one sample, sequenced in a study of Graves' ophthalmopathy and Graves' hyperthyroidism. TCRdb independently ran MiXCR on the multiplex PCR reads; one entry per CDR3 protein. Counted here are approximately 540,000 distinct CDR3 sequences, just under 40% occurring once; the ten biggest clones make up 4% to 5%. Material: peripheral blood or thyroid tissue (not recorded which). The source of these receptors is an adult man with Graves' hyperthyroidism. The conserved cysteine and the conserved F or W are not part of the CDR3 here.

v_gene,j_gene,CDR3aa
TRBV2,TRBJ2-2,ASSPASGGLSGELF
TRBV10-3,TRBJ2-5,ASSSTGEGSETQY
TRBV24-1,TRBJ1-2,ATSDQSSGADGYT
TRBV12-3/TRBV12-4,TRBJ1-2,ASSGSGSYGYT
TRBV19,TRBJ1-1,ASSALTGAHTEAF
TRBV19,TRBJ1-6,ASSTAGGRNSPLH
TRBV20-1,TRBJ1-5,SARPSGGEQPQH
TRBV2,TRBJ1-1,ASRGGVEAF
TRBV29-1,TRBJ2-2,SAWDRASTNTGELF
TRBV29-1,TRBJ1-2,SQMGSYGYT